Detailed here is one T cell receptor beta chain. The antigen is not known. This sample was taken from a study of vaccination and CD4 T cells after COVID-19. Study overall: Those taking part got two shots of either the BNT162b2 or the mRNA-1273 vaccine.

At the Johns Hopkins FTIC core, DNA taken from cultured CD4+ T cells was sequenced by way of the Oncomine TCR Beta short-read assay. MiXCR, run by TCRdb on the PCR reads, gives a single entry per CDR3 protein. The sample has a few thousand distinct CDR3 sequences; over 75% are singletons. Treatment here: roughly 10-day PBMC culture with coronavirus spike peptide pools or control peptides (ViraFEST assay). IL-2 (around 10 IU/ml) and peptide pools (10 ug/ml) were added to cultures of around 2.1 million PBMCs per well. General study results and limits: Median SARS-CoV-2-reactive clonotypes rose from around 19 to 38, not significantly.

This clonotype was obtained from a human donor who had recovered from COVID-19. The specimen was CD4+ T cells from blood, cultured in vitro.

CDR3 region: CASNPGSQPQHF. Here the CDR3 DNA reads TGTGCCAGCAATCCGGGGAGTCAGCCCCAGCATTTT. J is TRBJ1-5 and V is TRBV6-1; D is ambiguous. The V gene's germline CDR1 is MNHNS and CDR2 SASEGT. Trimming removed 7 bases from V and 6 bases from J, with 10 bases in between. The CDR3 extends over 12 amino acids.